This entry concerns a single T cell receptor (beta chain). Its specificity is not known. Blood CD4+ CD25-low CD127-high conventional T cells supplied the genomic DNA template. This entry belongs to a study of regulatory and conventional T cells in RAG deficiency. The V gene end was trimmed by 0 bases and the J gene end by 5 bases; junction bases not matched to a gene: 8. Per germline, CDR1 MGHRA and CDR2 YSYEKL. The CDR3 sequence is 16 residues long. Method: immunoSEQ multiplex PCR; TCRdb's copy keeps in-frame clones and lacks some. The data hold about 30,000 clones, with about 96% observed a single time. Study-wide findings and caveats: In Omenn syndrome, sorted "Tregs" may be peripherally activated cells.

These sequences were also reported in another study, on regulatory T cells. That paper adds: The PCR used 52 TRBV and 13 TRBJ primers. Skewed V and J usage and few unique V-J pairs marked patient repertoires, most in Tregs.

The sample consisted of CD25- CD4+ T cells sorted from blood. This clonotype was obtained from a human donor in good health. The J gene is TRBJ1-1, the V gene TRBV4-1, with TRBD1 identical over 8 bases. This chain's CDR3 is CASSQDSGRGRTEAFF. In DNA form, the CDR3 reads TGCGCCAGCAGCCAAGATTCCGGCAGGGGGCGTACTGAAGCTTTCTTT.